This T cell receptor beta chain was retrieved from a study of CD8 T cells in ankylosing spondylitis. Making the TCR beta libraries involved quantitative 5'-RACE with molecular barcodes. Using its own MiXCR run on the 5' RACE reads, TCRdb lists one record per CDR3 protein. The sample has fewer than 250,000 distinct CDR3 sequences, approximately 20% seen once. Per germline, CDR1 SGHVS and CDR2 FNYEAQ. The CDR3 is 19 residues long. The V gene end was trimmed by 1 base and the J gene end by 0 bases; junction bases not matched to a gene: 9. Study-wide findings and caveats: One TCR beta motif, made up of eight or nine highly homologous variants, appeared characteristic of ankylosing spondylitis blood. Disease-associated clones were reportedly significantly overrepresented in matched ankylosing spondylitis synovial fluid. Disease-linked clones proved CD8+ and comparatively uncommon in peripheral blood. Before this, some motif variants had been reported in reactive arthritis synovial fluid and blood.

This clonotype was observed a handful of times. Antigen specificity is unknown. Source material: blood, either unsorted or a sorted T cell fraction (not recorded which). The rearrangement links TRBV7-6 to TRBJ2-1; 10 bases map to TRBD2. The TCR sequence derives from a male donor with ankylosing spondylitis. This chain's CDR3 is CASSLEGGLAGDSYNEQFF. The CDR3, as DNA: TGTGCCAGCAGCTTAGAGGGGGGGCTAGCGGGAGACTCCTACAATGAGCAGTTCTTC.